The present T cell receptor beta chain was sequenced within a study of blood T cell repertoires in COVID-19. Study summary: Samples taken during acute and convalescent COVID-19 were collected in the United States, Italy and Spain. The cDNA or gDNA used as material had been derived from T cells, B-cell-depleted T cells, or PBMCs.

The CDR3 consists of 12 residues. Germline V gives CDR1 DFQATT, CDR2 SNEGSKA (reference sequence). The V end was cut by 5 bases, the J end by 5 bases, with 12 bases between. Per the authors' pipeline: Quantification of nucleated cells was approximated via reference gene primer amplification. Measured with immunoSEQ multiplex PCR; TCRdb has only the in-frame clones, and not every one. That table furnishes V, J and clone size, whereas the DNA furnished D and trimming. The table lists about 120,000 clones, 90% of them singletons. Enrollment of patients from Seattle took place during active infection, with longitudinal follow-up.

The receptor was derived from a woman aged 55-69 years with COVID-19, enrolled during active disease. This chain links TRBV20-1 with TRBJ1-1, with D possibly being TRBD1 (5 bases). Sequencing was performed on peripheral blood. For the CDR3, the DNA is TGCAGTGCTCGTGATGGGGGGACTGAAGCTTTCTTT. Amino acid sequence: CSARDGGTEAFF.